This T cell receptor beta chain appears in the sequencing data of a study of blood T cell repertoires in COVID-19. Study-level information: The analysed material was cDNA or gDNA that came from T cells, B-cell-depleted T cells, or PBMCs.

The CDR3 is 18 residues long. Germline V gene data show CDR1 as SGHAT and CDR2 as FQNNGV. V was clipped by 6 bases and J by 3 bases; unmatched bases: 16. Produced via immunoSEQ multiplex PCR; TCRdb's table is partial and in-frame only. The data hold hundreds of thousands of clones, with roughly nine tenths observed a single time. This clone was seen once. This TCR derives from a man younger than 35 with COVID-19, enrolled during active disease. Sequences were obtained from peripheral blood. The chain has TRBV11-2 and TRBJ2-1, with 8 nucleotides matching TRBD2. The CDR3, as DNA: TGTGCCAGCAGACTACGATCGGGACTAGTAAAGGGCTACAATGAGCAGTTCTTC. This gives the protein CASRLRSGLVKGYNEQFF.